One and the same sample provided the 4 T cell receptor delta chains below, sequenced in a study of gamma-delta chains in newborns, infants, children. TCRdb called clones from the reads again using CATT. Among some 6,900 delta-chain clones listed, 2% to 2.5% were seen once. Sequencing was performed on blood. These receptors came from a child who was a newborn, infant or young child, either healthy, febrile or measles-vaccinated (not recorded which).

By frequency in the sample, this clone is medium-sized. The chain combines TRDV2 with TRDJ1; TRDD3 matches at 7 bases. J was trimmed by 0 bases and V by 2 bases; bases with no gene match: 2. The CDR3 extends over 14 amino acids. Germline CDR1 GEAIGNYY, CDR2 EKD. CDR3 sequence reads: CACDIWGYTDKLIF. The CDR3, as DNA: TGTGCCTGTGACATCTGGGGGTACACCGATAAACTCATCTTT.

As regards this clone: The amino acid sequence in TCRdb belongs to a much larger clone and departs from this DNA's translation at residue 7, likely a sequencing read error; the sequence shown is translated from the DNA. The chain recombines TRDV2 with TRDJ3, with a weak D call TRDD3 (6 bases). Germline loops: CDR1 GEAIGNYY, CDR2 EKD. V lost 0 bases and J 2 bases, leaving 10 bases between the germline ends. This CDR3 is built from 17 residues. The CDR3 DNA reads TGTGCCTGTGACACCGTAATGGGGGCCTGGGACACCCGACAGATGTTTTTC. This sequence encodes CACDTVMGAWDTRQMFF.

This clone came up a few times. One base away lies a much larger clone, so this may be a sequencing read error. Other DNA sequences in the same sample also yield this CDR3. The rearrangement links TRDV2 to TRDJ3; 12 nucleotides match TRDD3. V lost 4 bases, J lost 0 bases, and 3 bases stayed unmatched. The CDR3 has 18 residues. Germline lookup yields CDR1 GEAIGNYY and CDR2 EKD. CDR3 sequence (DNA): TGTGCCTGTGATATACTGGGGGATACCTCCTGGGACACCCGACAGATGTTTTTC. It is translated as CACDILGDTSWDTRQMFF.

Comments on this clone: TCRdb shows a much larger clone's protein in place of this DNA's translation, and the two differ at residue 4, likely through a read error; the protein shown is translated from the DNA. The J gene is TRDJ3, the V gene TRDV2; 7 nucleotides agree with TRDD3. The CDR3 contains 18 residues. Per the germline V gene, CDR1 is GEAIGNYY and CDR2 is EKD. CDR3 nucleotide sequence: TGTGCCTGTGGCACCTGGGGGGGAAGCTCCTGGGACACCCGACAGATGTTTTTC. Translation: CACGTWGGSSWDTRQMFF.